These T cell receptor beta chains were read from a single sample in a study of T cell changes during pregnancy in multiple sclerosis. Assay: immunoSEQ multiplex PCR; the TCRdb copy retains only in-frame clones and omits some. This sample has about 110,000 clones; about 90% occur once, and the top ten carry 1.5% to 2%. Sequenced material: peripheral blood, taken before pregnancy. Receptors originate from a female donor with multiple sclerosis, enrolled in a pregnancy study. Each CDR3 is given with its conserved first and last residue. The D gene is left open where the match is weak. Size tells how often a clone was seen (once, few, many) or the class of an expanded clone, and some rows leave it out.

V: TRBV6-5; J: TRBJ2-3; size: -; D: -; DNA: TGTGCCAGCAGCCAAACCGACAGTTCTGATACGCAGTATTTT; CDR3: CASSQTDSSDTQYF
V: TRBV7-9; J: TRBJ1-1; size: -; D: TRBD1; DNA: TGTGCCAGCAGCCCCCGGACAGGGGCCTACACTGAAGCTTTCTTT; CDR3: CASSPRTGAYTEAFF
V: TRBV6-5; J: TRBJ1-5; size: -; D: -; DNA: TGTGCCAGCAGTTATAGGCAGGGAGGGCAGCCCCAGCATTTT; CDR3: CASSYRQGGQPQHF
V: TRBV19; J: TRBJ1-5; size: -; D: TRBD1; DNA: TGTGCCAGTATCCAGGGGGGACTTAGCAATCAGCCCCAGCATTTT; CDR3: CASIQGGLSNQPQHF
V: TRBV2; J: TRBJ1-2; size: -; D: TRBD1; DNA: TGTGCCAGAGGGACAGGGCTAGCTAACTACGGCTACACCTTC; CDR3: CARGTGLANYGYTF
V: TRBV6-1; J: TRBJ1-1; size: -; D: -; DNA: TGTGCCAGCAGTGACGAGGAGAACACTGAAGCTTTCTTT; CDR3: CASSDEENTEAFF
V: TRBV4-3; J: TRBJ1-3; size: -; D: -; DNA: TGCGCCAGCAGCCCGGACGGGAGCTCTGGAAACACCATATATTTT; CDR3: CASSPDGSSGNTIYF
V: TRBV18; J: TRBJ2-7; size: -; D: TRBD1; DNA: TGTGCCAGCTCACAACCGGGACAGAGCTACGAGCAGTACTTC; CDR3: CASSQPGQSYEQYF
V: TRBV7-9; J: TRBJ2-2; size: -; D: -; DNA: TGTGCCAGCAGCAATGGTGGGCGCACCGGGGAGCTGTTTTTT; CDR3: CASSNGGRTGELFF
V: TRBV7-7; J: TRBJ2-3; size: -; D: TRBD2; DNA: TGTGCCAGCAGCAAGGGACTAGCGGGGGCCACAGATACGCAGTATTTT; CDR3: CASSKGLAGATDTQYF
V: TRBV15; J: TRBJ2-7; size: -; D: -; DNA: TGTGCCACCAGCCCGACTGGAACCTACGAGCAGTACTTC; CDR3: CATSPTGTYEQYF
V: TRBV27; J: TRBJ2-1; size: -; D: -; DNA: TGTGCCAGCAGTCTTCGAGCGGTCTCCTACAATGAGCAGTTCTTC; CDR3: CASSLRAVSYNEQFF
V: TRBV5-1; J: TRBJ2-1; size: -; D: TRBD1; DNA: TGCGCCAGCAGCCGGGGACAGGGAGGGACGGATGAGCAGTTCTTC; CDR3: CASSRGQGGTDEQFF
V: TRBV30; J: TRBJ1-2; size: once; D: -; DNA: TGTGCCTGGGGGGGGGCGTCCTATGGCTACACCTTC; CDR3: CAWGGASYGYTF
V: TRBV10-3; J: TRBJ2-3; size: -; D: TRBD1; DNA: TGTGCCATCGGAAAGACAGGGCCCCTAGCAGATACGCAGTATTTT; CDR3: CAIGKTGPLADTQYF
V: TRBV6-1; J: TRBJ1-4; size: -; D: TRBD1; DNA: TGTGCCAGCAGTGAAGTATCCGGGACAGGAAATGAAAAACTGTTTTTT; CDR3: CASSEVSGTGNEKLFF
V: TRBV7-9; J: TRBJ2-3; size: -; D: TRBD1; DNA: TGTGCCAGCAGCTTAGGAATTCGGACAGGGGACCCAGATACGCAGTATTTT; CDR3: CASSLGIRTGDPDTQYF
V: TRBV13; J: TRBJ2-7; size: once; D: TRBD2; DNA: TGTGCCAGCAGCTTTACTAGCGGTAGCTCCTACGAGCAGTACTTC; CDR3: CASSFTSGSSYEQYF
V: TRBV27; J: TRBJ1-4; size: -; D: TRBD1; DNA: TGTGCCAGCAGCCCCGACAGGGGGGATGGAAAACTGTTTTTT; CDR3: CASSPDRGDGKLFF
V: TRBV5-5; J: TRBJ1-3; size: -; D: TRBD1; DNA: TGTGCCAGCAGCTCTCTCTCTCTCGGACAGGGAGACACCATATATTTT; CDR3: CASSSLSLGQGDTIYF
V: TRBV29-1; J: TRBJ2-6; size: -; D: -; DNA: TGCAGCGTAATCACTGGGGCCAACGTCCTGACTTTC; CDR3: CSVITGANVLTF
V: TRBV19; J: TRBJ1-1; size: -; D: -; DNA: TGTGCCAGTAGTATCTGGGGGGACACTGAAGCTTTCTTT; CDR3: CASSIWGDTEAFF
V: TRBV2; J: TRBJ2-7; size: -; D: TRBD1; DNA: TGTGCCAGCGCACCCAGGGACAGGCTTTACGAGCAGTACTTC; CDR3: CASAPRDRLYEQYF
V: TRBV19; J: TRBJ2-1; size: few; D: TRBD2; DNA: TGTGCCAGTAGTCCGGGACTAGCGGCGAATGAGCAGTTCTTC; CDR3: CASSPGLAANEQFF
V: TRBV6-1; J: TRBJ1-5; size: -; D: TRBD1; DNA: TGTGCCAGCAGTGCGGGGACAGGGAGCAATCAGCCCCAGCATTTT; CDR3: CASSAGTGSNQPQHF
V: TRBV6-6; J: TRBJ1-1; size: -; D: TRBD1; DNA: TGTGCCAGCAGTTACAGACAGGGGAGAGACGAAGCTTTCTTT; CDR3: CASSYRQGRDEAFF
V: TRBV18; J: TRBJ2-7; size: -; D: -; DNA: TGTGCCAGCTCACCATTGGGCTACAGGTCATCCTACGAGCAGTACTTC; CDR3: CASSPLGYRSSYEQYF
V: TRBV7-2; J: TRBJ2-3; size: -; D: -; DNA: TGTGCCAGCAGCTTACTCCACGGGGATACGCAGTATTTT; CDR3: CASSLLHGDTQYF
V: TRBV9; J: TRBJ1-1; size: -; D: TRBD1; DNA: TGTGCCAGCAGCGTAGGAGGGACAGGGGACACTGAAGCTTTCTTT; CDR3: CASSVGGTGDTEAFF
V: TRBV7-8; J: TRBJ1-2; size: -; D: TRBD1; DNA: TGTGCCAGCAGCTTAGCGGGACAGGGGGCGCGTGGCTACACCTTC; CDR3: CASSLAGQGARGYTF
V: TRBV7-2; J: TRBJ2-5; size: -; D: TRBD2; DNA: TGTGCCAGCAGCCGGGGGGTAGGAGAGACCCAGTACTTC; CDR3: CASSRGVGETQYF
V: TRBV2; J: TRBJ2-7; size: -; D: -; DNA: TGTGCCAGCTCTCCCAGCTCCTACGAGCAGTACTTC; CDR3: CASSPSSYEQYF
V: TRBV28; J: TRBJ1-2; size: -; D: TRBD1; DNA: TGTGCCAGCACCTATACAGGGGTCGACGGCTACACCTTC; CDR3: CASTYTGVDGYTF
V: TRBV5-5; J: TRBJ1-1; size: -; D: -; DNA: TGTGCCAGCACCAACAGTCCAGGGGTGAACACTGAAGCTTTCTTT; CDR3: CASTNSPGVNTEAFF
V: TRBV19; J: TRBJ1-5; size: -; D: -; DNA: TGTGCCAGTAGAAAAAAGACCCGGGACACCGGGTACCAGCCCCAGCATTTT; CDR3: CASRKKTRDTGYQPQHF